A selection of T cell receptor beta chains follows, all from one sample in a study of T cell changes during pregnancy in multiple sclerosis. Profiling relied on immunoSEQ multiplex PCR, and the TCRdb table lists in-frame clones only, not all of them. The sample contains 50,000 to 75,000 clones, about 88% of which appear only once. The specimen comprised peripheral blood, sampled in the first trimester of pregnancy. Source of these receptors: a female donor in good health, enrolled as a control in a pregnancy study. Each CDR3 is given without its conserved first and last residue. A D gene is named only where the DNA matches it firmly.

d_gene	j_gene	v_gene	CDR3aa
TRBD1	TRBJ2-1	TRBV5-6	ASSVPLGQGGEF
TRBD1	TRBJ2-2	TRBV2	ASAGTVTTGELF
TRBD2	TRBJ2-1	TRBV18	ASSRGVAGGLEQF
TRBD1	TRBJ1-2	TRBV28	ASSLRTGGRGYT
-	TRBJ2-6	TRBV28	ASSFWQGKANVLT
-	TRBJ1-2	TRBV28	ASVLTLAPQGIYGYT
-	TRBJ1-2	TRBV14	ASSQDYGIYGYT
TRBD1	TRBJ2-3	TRBV28	ASTTDRGIGTQY
-	TRBJ2-7	TRBV6-5	ASSLDRPPYEQY
-	TRBJ2-2	TRBV5-5	ASSLVGAGTGELF
TRBD2	TRBJ2-7	TRBV19	ASSLPGTSGSYEQY
TRBD1	TRBJ1-2	TRBV29-1	SVSGQGYT
-	TRBJ1-1	TRBV19	ASSFLRGRTEAF
-	TRBJ1-1	TRBV11-2	ASSFPKAEAF
TRBD1	TRBJ2-7	TRBV27	ASLTGVAGEQY
TRBD2	TRBJ2-7	TRBV19	ASSMGLAGGSLFKDEQY
-	TRBJ1-2	TRBV30	AWSVWQGYGYT
-	TRBJ2-3	TRBV6-1	ASQGTDTQY
TRBD1	TRBJ1-2	TRBV27	ASSLTGGGGYT
-	TRBJ2-3	TRBV7-3	ASSLGIASTDTQY
-	TRBJ1-5	TRBV18	ASSQGGKGNQPQH
-	TRBJ1-5	TRBV4-2	ASSQSGGYQPQH
-	TRBJ1-1	TRBV30	AWGDQSRGWTEAF
TRBD1	TRBJ1-2	TRBV19	ASSRTGYGYT
-	TRBJ2-5	TRBV11-2	ASSPTSGAETQY
TRBD1	TRBJ2-2	TRBV15	ATSGQGNTGELF
TRBD1	TRBJ2-1	TRBV28	ASNVPWDRSSYNEQF
-	TRBJ2-2	TRBV9	ASSVPRLGGAGELF
-	TRBJ1-5	TRBV19	ASSKWPEGDNQPQH
-	TRBJ2-2	TRBV7-2	ASSLLLSYTGELF
TRBD1	TRBJ2-2	TRBV6-1	ASTTGWDGELF
TRBD2	TRBJ2-7	TRBV4-2	ASSQENGGGPYEQY
TRBD2	TRBJ2-7	TRBV5-8	ASSPKRDYSYEQY
TRBD2	TRBJ2-3	TRBV28	ASSLGGLDTDTQY
-	TRBJ1-2	TRBV7-3	ASSLDTTGGYT
-	TRBJ2-3	TRBV19	ASSAWRATDTQY
TRBD1	TRBJ2-7	TRBV29-1	SAATSGQTYEQY
TRBD2	TRBJ2-1	TRBV5-4	ASSHLRLAGSSYNEQF
-	TRBJ2-7	TRBV7-9	ASEGLTYEQY
-	TRBJ1-2	TRBV15	ATSRDPRAGYGYT
-	TRBJ2-1	TRBV6-5	ASSYSWETYNEQF
-	TRBJ1-5	TRBV9	ASSASGSGLGQPQH
-	TRBJ2-2	TRBV2	ASKPPGNLNTGELF
TRBD1	TRBJ1-1	TRBV7-3	ASSYGTVTEAF
TRBD2	TRBJ2-2	TRBV7-2	ASSFGGGRDGELF
TRBD1	TRBJ1-2	TRBV2	ASSEQDRGYGYT
TRBD2	TRBJ2-1	TRBV27	ASSSLASGRDEQF
-	TRBJ2-3	TRBV5-4	ATIGRERTDTQY
TRBD1	TRBJ1-2	TRBV6-6	ASRLGQLANYGYT
TRBD1	TRBJ2-1	TRBV11-2	ASSLGQGNEQF
-	TRBJ2-3	TRBV10-3	AISFAVGGDTQY
TRBD1	TRBJ2-7	TRBV9	ASSVDRDRPSYEQY
-	TRBJ1-5	TRBV5-6	ASSLQGQPQH
-	TRBJ1-1	TRBV30	AWGTSTEAF
TRBD1	TRBJ2-7	TRBV9	ASSVEGAISYEQY
-	TRBJ1-1	TRBV7-9	ASSGGNTEAF